The T cell receptor beta chain under discussion was sequenced for a study of T cells in localized non-small cell lung cancer. Study-wide results and caveats: Uninvolved adjacent lung showed the highest T cell clonality, exceeding tumor. In adjacent lung, a median around 55 of the top 100 tumor clones were found.

Method: immunoSEQ multiplex PCR; TCRdb's copy keeps in-frame clones and lacks some. In the table there are about 59,000 clones, around 90% of which are singletons. To note about this clone: Its cognate antigen is unknown.

This receptor was taken from a woman aged 40 to 75 with stage I lung adenocarcinoma. Sample: peripheral blood, taken before any cancer treatment.

DNA of the CDR3: TGTGCCAGCAGCGCCGAGTGGGGCTACGAGCAGTACTTC. Amino acids: CASSAEWGYEQYF. The chain uses TRBV11-2 and TRBJ2-7, with D uncertain. Trimming cost V 5 bases and J 3 bases, with 11 bases left between them. The CDR3 sequence is 13 residues long. Germline CDR1 is SGHAT and CDR2 is FQNNGV. The full variable domain, with the rest looked up from reference TRBV11-2 and TRBJ2-7, is EAGVAQSPRYKIIEKRQSVAFWCNPISGHATLYWYQQILGQGPKLLIQFQNNGVVDDSQLPKDRFSAERLKGVDSTLKIQPAKLEDSAVYLCASSAEWGYEQYFGPGTRLTVT.